This record covers a single TCR beta chain. Its antigen is currently unknown. This entry comes from a study of T cells after yellow fever vaccination. Study-level background: SMART-Seq v4 Ultra Low Input prepared libraries from low-cell fractions.

General study findings and limits: Relatively few clonotypes were ones that appeared in both CD4 and CD8 compartments. The booster response re-showed most primary clones: 96% CD4, almost 90% CD8.

Germline CDR1 and CDR2: SGHRS and YFSETQ. This CDR3 contains 10 residues. Trimming removed 8 bases from V and 5 bases from J, with 5 bases in between. UMIs were added to TCR cDNA along with a universal primer site when it was made by 5'RACE template switching. TCRdb reprocessed the 5' RACE reads with MiXCR, giving one entry per CDR3 protein. Of 610,000 or so distinct CDR3 sequences listed, 12% are singletons. The chain has TRBV5-1 and TRBJ2-1, with D unresolved. This TCR was recovered from a man under 40 who received the YFV17D yellow fever vaccine. The sequenced sample was PBMCs, obtained on the day of the yellow fever booster vaccination. The CDR3 DNA is TGCGCCAGACGGAACAATGAGCAGTTCTTC. Residues: CARRNNEQFF.